The 7 T cell receptor beta chains listed next were all sequenced from one sample in a study of breast tumors, draining lymph nodes, adjacent tissues. TCRdb independently ran MiXCR on the multiplex PCR reads; one entry per CDR3 protein. The sample holds over 200,000 distinct CDR3 sequences; about 32% are singletons and the top ten take approximately 1.5%. Breast cancer patients provided tissue from their axillary draining lymph nodes. Input material: axillary lymph node tissue. The receptors here all came from a female donor with breast cancer. Some clones in this sample may be carry-over from other donors' samples.

This clonotype appeared many times. V and J are TRBV3-1 and TRBJ2-3, with D perhaps TRBD2 (6 bases). Germline values: CDR1 LGHDT, CDR2 YNNKEL (reference sequence). The CDR3 contains 14 residues. The V gene lost 0 bases and the J gene lost 5 bases, with 9 bases spanning the gap. Here the CDR3 reads CASSQDVAEDTQYF. CDR3 coding DNA: TGTGCCAGCAGCCAAGATGTAGCGGAAGATACGCAGTATTTT.

A few counts support this clonotype. The chain has TRBV3-1 and TRBJ1-5; D is unclear. Looked up from germline, CDR1 is LGHDT and CDR2 is YNNKEL (reference sequence). The CDR3 consists of 15 residues. The V gene lost 0 bases and the J gene lost 8 bases, with 14 bases spanning the gap. The CDR3 DNA sequence: TGTGCCAGCAGCCAAGATATATGGGGAGGCGAGCCCCAGCATTTT. This translates into CASSQDIWGGEPQHF.

Note on this clonotype: A much larger clonotype is one base distant, so this may be a read error. Because it lacks the conserved phenylalanine or tryptophan at the end, this CDR3 is likely a read error. The gene calls are TRBV7-2 and TRBJ2-2, with no clear D. CDR3 length equals 14 residues. The ends were cut back, 4 bases at V and 6 bases at J, with 12 bases in the middle. Germline lookup yields CDR1 SGHTA and CDR2 FQGNSA. The CDR3 loop is CASSCPRWPGELFY. In DNA form, the CDR3 reads TGTGCCAGCAGCTGCCCTAGGTGGCCCGGGGAGCTGTTTTAT.

This clonotype was seen many times. The chain carries TRBV6-5 and TRBJ2-3, with D unresolved. V gave up 5 bases and J gave up 5 bases, with 14 bases separating them. Germline V gene lookup returns CDR1 MNHEY and CDR2 SVGAGI. CDR3 length: 14 residues. The CDR3 DNA reads as TGTGCCAGCAGTCACCGAAAGGCGGAAGATACGCAGTATTTT. It codes for CASSHRKAEDTQYF.

The chain couples TRBV2 to TRBJ1-2; a weak D match, TRBD1 (6 bases). The CDR3 is 13 residues long. V gave up 7 bases and J gave up 4 bases, with 13 bases separating them. Germline values: CDR1 SNHLY, CDR2 FYNNEI. CDR3 in amino acids: CASNREQSYGYTF. The CDR3 region has the DNA TGTGCCAGCAACAGGGAGCAAAGCTATGGCTACACCTTC.

This clonotype appeared many times. The J gene is TRBJ1-5, the V gene TRBV20-1; D remains ambiguous. There are 14 residues in the CDR3. The V end lost 3 bases, the J end lost 0 bases, and 9 bases lay between the germline ends. Germline V gene data show CDR1 as DFQATT and CDR2 as SNEGSKA (reference sequence). Written as DNA, the CDR3 is TGCAGTGCTAGGCCTCACCTTAGCAATCAGCCCCAGCATTTT. Amino acids: CSARPHLSNQPQHF.

Comments on this clonotype: A read error is possible here, since a much larger clone lies one base away. The conserved closing phenylalanine or tryptophan is absent in this CDR3, likely reflecting a read error. The chain carries TRBV7-2 and TRBJ2-1; D not certain. CDR1 and CDR2 from the germline V gene are SGHTA and FQGNSA. With 5 bases removed from V and 1 base from J, the gap between germline ends came to 9 bases. The CDR3 has 14 residues. CDR3 sequence reads: CASSTRASYNEQFL. The CDR3 nucleotides read TGTGCCAGCAGCACCCGGGCTTCCTACAATGAGCAGTTCCTC.